This entry describes one T cell receptor beta chain. What it binds is unknown. Repertoires were generated with immunoSEQ multiplex PCR, while TCRdb's copy carries only in-frame clones and drops some. The profile shows almost 15,000 clones, 70% to 80% of them singletons. This specimen comes from a study of vaccination effects on CD4 cells after COVID-19. Losses at the gene ends were 0 bases for V and 3 bases for J; bases not matched to a gene: 8. Germline V gives CDR1 MGHRA, CDR2 YSYEKL. This CDR3 spans 16 amino acids. Study results and limitations: From healthy vaccinees, only 1 of 255 vaccine-induced clones also reacted to common cold coronaviruses.

Pools of viral peptides were used by the ViraFEST assay to expand antigen-specific CD4+ T cells ahead of sequencing. Researchers isolated CD4+ T cells once less than twelve days of culture had elapsed. Participants completed two doses of the BNT162b2 or mRNA-1273 vaccine. Peptides at roughly 10 ug/ml and IL-2 at about 10 IU/ml were added to 2 million or so PBMC per well. The TCR originated in a human donor who received a COVID-19 vaccine. This specimen was CD4+ T cells from PBMCs cultured with HCoV-NL63 spike peptides, taken after COVID-19 vaccination. The genes are TRBV4-1 and TRBJ2-7; TRBD1 matches at 7 bases. CDR3 loop: CASSQDLRGLSYEQYF. The CDR3, as DNA: TGCGCCAGCAGCCAAGATTTGAGGGGGCTCAGCTACGAGCAGTACTTC.